These 18 T cell receptor beta chains were all obtained from the same sample, sequenced in a study of T cell responses to AZD1222 COVID-19 vaccine. The protocol was immunoSEQ multiplex PCR, while the TCRdb copy is restricted to in-frame clones and leaves out a portion. The table shows roughly 77,000 clones, with 88% occurring only once. Sequencing was performed on peripheral blood, taken on day 0 of MenACWY control vaccination. All receptors come from an adult in good health.

This clone appeared a single time. This rearrangement joins TRBV19 to TRBJ1-2; D unresolved. Trimming removed 5 bases at V and 1 base at J, with 8 bases between. Germline V gene sequence: CDR1 LNHDA, CDR2 SQIVND (reference sequence). This CDR3 has 13 amino acids. CDR3 residues: CASSQDGNYGYTF. CDR3 DNA sequence: TGTGCCAGTAGTCAAGACGGTAACTATGGCTACACCTTC. Full variable domain (outside the CDR3, taken from reference TRBV19 and TRBJ1-2): DGGITQSPKYLFRKEGQNVTLSCEQNLNHDAMYWYRQDPGQGLRLIYYSQIVNDFQKGDIAEGYSVSREKKESFPLTVTSAQKNPTAFYLCASSQDGNYGYTFGSGTRLTVV.

The V call is TRBV5-1, the J call TRBJ2-1, with D maybe TRBD2 (5 bases). In germline, CDR1 is SGHRS, CDR2 YFSETQ. V gave up 0 bases and J gave up 2 bases, with 9 bases separating them. The CDR3 sequence is 15 residues long. This CDR3 reads CASSLAGVAYNEQFF. The CDR3 DNA is TGCGCCAGCAGCTTGGCCGGGGTTGCCTACAATGAGCAGTTCTTC.

This clone was seen only once. This rearrangement joins TRBV19 to TRBJ1-4; D is unclear. V was cut by 3 bases and J by 0 bases, with 5 bases left in between. Germline V gene lookup returns CDR1 LNHDA and CDR2 SQIVND (reference sequence). This CDR3 has 14 residues. DNA of the CDR3: TGTGCCAGTAGTATCAGGACAACTAATGAAAAACTGTTTTTT. Its protein is CASSIRTTNEKLFF.

This clone was seen a handful of times. The J gene is TRBJ2-5, the V gene TRBV19; TRBD2 is a possible D gene (6 bases). CDR1 and CDR2 from the germline V gene are LNHDA and SQIVND (reference sequence). The CDR3 is 14 amino acids. Deletions cut 1 base from V and 6 bases from J, with 12 bases between. The CDR3 DNA sequence: TGTGCCAGTAGTATAGTAGGAGGAGGGCAGACCCAGTACTTC. It specifies CASSIVGGGQTQYF.

The V gene is TRBV4-3, the J gene TRBJ2-1; 10 nucleotides align to TRBD2. The V gene end was trimmed by 3 bases and the J gene end by 4 bases; junction bases not matched to a gene: 6. The CDR3 is 16 amino acids. The germline V gene has CDR1 LGHNA and CDR2 YSLEER. CDR3: CASSQEAGGQYNEQFF. CDR3 bases: TGCGCCAGCAGCCAGGAAGCGGGGGGGCAGTACAATGAGCAGTTCTTC.

The rearrangement links TRBV6-5 to TRBJ1-6, with 7 bases that match TRBD1. The CDR3 totals 14 residues. Looked up from germline, CDR1 is MNHEY and CDR2 is SVGAGI. With 7 bases clipped from V and 6 bases from J, the junction kept 6 bases outside the gene matches. The CDR3 DNA follows: TGTGCCAGCACCCAGGGGGTGGGTAATTCACCCCTCCACTTT. Translating gives CASTQGVGNSPLHF.

The genes are TRBV6-6 and TRBJ1-1, with 9 bases lining up with TRBD1. CDR1 is MNHNY and CDR2 is SVGAGI in the germline V gene (reference sequence). The CDR3 totals 15 residues. Germline trimming cut 2 bases from V and 1 base from J; bases unmatched to any gene: 2. The CDR3 DNA follows: TGTGCCAGCAGTTACCCGGGACAGGGGAACACTGAAGCTTTCTTT. This translates into CASSYPGQGNTEAFF.

This chain links TRBV12-3 or TRBV12-4 with TRBJ1-2, with D unresolved. Trimming stripped 6 bases from V and 4 bases from J, with 12 bases between. This CDR3 is built from 13 residues. The CDR3 is CASSRGSSYGYTF. CDR3 nucleotides: TGTGCCAGCAGCCGAGGGTCGAGCTATGGCTACACCTTC.

The CDR3 bases are TGCGCCAGCAGCTTACTAGCTCAAGAGACCCAGTACTTC. Its translation is CASSLLAQETQYF. V and J are TRBV5-1 and TRBJ2-5; D is possibly TRBD2 (6 bases). Trimming removed 2 bases from V and 2 bases from J, with 7 bases in between. The germline V gene has CDR1 SGHRS and CDR2 YFSETQ. This CDR3 comprises 13 residues.

This chain's CDR3 is CASSLVGYEQFF. In nucleotides, the CDR3 is TGCGCCAGCAGCTTGGTCGGATATGAGCAGTTCTTC. The J gene is TRBJ2-1, the V gene TRBV5-1; D is unclear. Germline values: CDR1 SGHRS, CDR2 YFSETQ. Trimming removed 0 bases at V and 8 bases at J, with 6 bases between. This CDR3 has 12 residues.

The chain combines TRBV27 with TRBJ1-2, with 9 bases lining up with TRBD1. J lost 0 bases, V lost 6 bases, and 5 bases had no gene match. Looked up from germline, CDR1 is MNHEY and CDR2 is SMNVEV (reference sequence). This CDR3 spans 15 amino acids. CDR3 amino acids: CASSYTGGPNYGYTF. Here the CDR3 DNA reads TGTGCCAGCAGCTATACAGGGGGCCCTAACTATGGCTACACCTTC.

The chain links TRBV4-2 to TRBJ2-7; D gene uncertain. This CDR3 has 13 residues. Between the trimmed V and J ends, which lost 0 bases and 0 bases, there was a span of 3 bases. CDR1 is LGHNA and CDR2 is YNFKEQ in the germline V gene. The DNA for the CDR3 is TGTGCCAGCAGCCAAGAGGGCTCCTACGAGCAGTACTTC. Protein product: CASSQEGSYEQYF.

This clone came up once. The chain has TRBV7-8 and TRBJ1-1; maybe TRBD1 (5 bases). The V end lost 1 base, the J end lost 1 base, and 19 bases lay between the germline ends. Germline V lookup: CDR1 SGHVS, CDR2 FQNEAQ. CDR3 size: 18 residues. The CDR3 bases are TGTGCCAGCAGCTTAGAGAGGGGTTGGGGGGAAGGGAACACTGAAGCTTTCTTT. Protein: CASSLERGWGEGNTEAFF.

J is TRBJ2-7 and V is TRBV6-1; tentatively, D is TRBD1 (6 bases). There are 16 residues in the CDR3. V lost 2 bases to trimming and J lost 1 base, with 15 bases between them. From germline, CDR1 is MNHNS and CDR2 SASEGT. The DNA for the CDR3 is TGTGCCAGCAGTGAATTTGTCACCGGGACATCCTACGAGCAGTACTTC. It translates to CASSEFVTGTSYEQYF.

This chain connects TRBV6-4 to TRBJ1-5; 7 positions match TRBD1. The V segment lost 5 bases and the J segment 2 bases; nucleotides outside the gene matches: 3. The CDR3 extends over 14 amino acids. Germline CDR1 and CDR2: MRHNA and SNTAGT. The CDR3 is CASSLTGGNQPQHF. CDR3 sequence (DNA): TGTGCCAGCAGTCTCACAGGGGGCAATCAGCCCCAGCATTTT.

V is TRBV5-1 and J is TRBJ1-4; D is undetermined. V was trimmed by 0 bases and J by 7 bases, leaving 7 bases between them. CDR1 SGHRS and CDR2 YFSETQ come from the germline V gene. The CDR3 spans 13 residues. Here the CDR3 DNA reads TGCGCCAGCAGCTTGGCGTCATCTGAAAAACTGTTTTTT. Amino acid sequence: CASSLASSEKLFF. Variable domain in full (rest from reference TRBV5-1 and TRBJ1-4): KAGVTQTPRYLIKTRGQQVTLSCSPISGHRSVSWYQQTPGQGLQFLFEYFSETQRNKGNFPGRFSGRQFSNSRSEMNVSTLELGDSALYLCASSLASSEKLFFGSGTQLSVL.

This chain links TRBV15 with TRBJ1-4; 10 bases match TRBD1. The CDR3 totals 15 residues. Trimming at V came to 5 bases and at J to 7 bases, leaving 7 bases not matched to a gene. Germline CDR1 is LNHNV and CDR2 is YYDKDF (reference sequence). The CDR3 coding sequence is TGTGCCACCAGCGACGGACAGGGGGGAGGTGAAAAACTGTTTTTT. It codes for CATSDGQGGGEKLFF.

The genes are TRBV5-4 and TRBJ2-7; 7 nucleotides align to TRBD1. The V segment lost 0 bases and the J segment 5 bases; nucleotides outside the gene matches: 2. The germline gives CDR1 SGHNT, CDR2 YYREEE (reference sequence). The CDR3 is 13 amino acids. The CDR3 loop reads CASSLGQGNEQYF. The CDR3, as DNA: TGTGCCAGCAGCTTGGGACAGGGCAACGAGCAGTACTTC.